The 13 T cell receptor beta chains listed next were all sequenced from one sample in a study of blood T cell repertoires in COVID-19. Assay: immunoSEQ multiplex PCR; the TCRdb copy retains only in-frame clones and omits some. The sample records 200,000 or so clones, roughly 80% being singletons. Material: PBMCs or T cells enriched from blood (not recorded which). The source of these receptors is a man aged 40-55 years who had recovered from COVID-19.

The CDR3 is CASSEGRGSWGYTF. The CDR3 nucleotides are TGTGCCAGCAGCGAGGGCAGGGGCTCATGGGGCTACACCTTC. The rearrangement uses TRBV2 and TRBJ1-2; D is perhaps TRBD1 (6 bases). Germline CDR1 reads SNHLY; CDR2 reads FYNNEI. V gave up 6 bases and J gave up 8 bases, with 19 bases separating them. This CDR3 has 14 amino acids.

V is TRBV23-1 and J is TRBJ1-1; 7 bases are shared with TRBD1. TRBV23-1 belongs to the ORF category, with a function that is uncertain. The length of the CDR3 is 18 residues. Trimming cost V 7 bases and J 0 bases; bases outside gene matches: 17. In DNA form, the CDR3 reads TGCGCCAGCACCGAAAACAGGGGAAGGGAAAACATGAACACTGAAGCTTTCTTT. Translation gives CASTENRGRENMNTEAFF.

This chain uses TRBV10-3 with TRBJ1-6; the D is unclear. Germline V lookup: CDR1 ENHRY, CDR2 SYGVKD. Trimming took off 8 bases at V and 10 bases at J, with 18 bases between the two ends. The CDR3 runs 14 residues. The DNA of the CDR3 is TGTGCCATCGCCACGGGGTCGAGAGAATCACCCCTCCACTTT. Its protein is CAIATGSRESPLHF.

This rearrangement joins TRBV5-4 to TRBJ2-1, with TRBD1 identical over 8 bases. V lost 6 bases to trimming and J lost 5 bases; unmatched junction nucleotides: 10. Germline lookup yields CDR1 SGHNT and CDR2 YYREEE (reference sequence). The CDR3 covers 15 residues. DNA for the CDR3: TGTGCCAGCACCACCGGGACAGGTCAGCACAATGAGCAGTTCTTC. Translated, it gives CASTTGTGQHNEQFF.

V and J are TRBV7-8 and TRBJ2-7, with D possibly matching TRBD2 (7 bases). The CDR3 runs to 16 residues. Per the germline V gene, CDR1 is SGHVS and CDR2 is FQNEAQ. V lost 2 bases and J 2 bases, leaving 16 bases between the germline ends. Written as DNA, the CDR3 is TGTGCCAGCAGCTTATCCGGGGGGCACGCGACCTACGAGCAGTACTTC. Protein sequence: CASSLSGGHATYEQYF.

The genes are TRBV5-1 and TRBJ1-1; a weak D match, TRBD1 (5 bases). Looked up from germline, CDR1 is SGHRS and CDR2 is YFSETQ. The ends were cut back, 4 bases at V and 4 bases at J, with 8 bases in the middle. This CDR3 spans 12 amino acids. The CDR3 bases are TGCGCCAGCAGCCAGGGTGGCACTGAAGCTTTCTTT. Protein: CASSQGGTEAFF.

The chain couples TRBV3-1 (or the pseudogene TRBV3-2) to TRBJ1-1; D gene uncertain. CDR1 is LGHDT and CDR2 is YNNKEL in the germline V gene (reference sequence). The CDR3 loop spans 12 amino acids. Trimming pared 9 bases from V and 1 base from J, leaving 9 bases between. CDR3 sequence reads: CASSLKNTEAFF. The DNA for the CDR3 is TGTGCCAGTTCTCTAAAGAACACTGAAGCTTTCTTT.

V and J are TRBV5-1 and TRBJ2-7; 10 nucleotides line up with TRBD1. The germline gives CDR1 SGHRS, CDR2 YFSETQ. Losses at the gene ends were 9 bases for V and 1 base for J; bases not matched to a gene: 4. CDR3 length equals 13 residues. The CDR3 reads CATRQGASYEQYF. In DNA, the CDR3 is TGCGCCACCAGACAGGGGGCGTCCTACGAGCAGTACTTC.

This clone appeared a single time. The V call is TRBV18, the J call TRBJ1-1, with no clear D. CDR3 length: 12 residues. Trimming stripped 4 bases from V and 8 bases from J, with 11 bases between. Germline values: CDR1 KGHSH, CDR2 LQKENI. CDR3: CASSRAPSEAFF. The CDR3 coding sequence is TGTGCCAGCTCACGGGCCCCAAGCGAAGCTTTCTTT.

The genes are TRBV30 and TRBJ1-3; D unresolved. The length of the CDR3 is 15 residues. Deletions cut 3 bases from V and 0 bases from J, with 12 bases between. Looked up from germline, CDR1 is GTSNPN and CDR2 is SVGIG (reference sequence). In DNA form, the CDR3 reads TGTGCCTGGAGCATCGCGGGATACTCTGGAAACACCATATATTTT. It encodes CAWSIAGYSGNTIYF.

There are a few counts of this clone. This chain connects TRBV5-1 to TRBJ1-3; D ambiguous. The V gene's germline CDR1 is SGHRS and CDR2 YFSETQ. The CDR3 extends over 14 amino acids. V was pared by 0 bases and J by 7 bases, with 11 bases between. CDR3 amino acids: CASSLGPPGNTIYF. The CDR3 bases are TGCGCCAGCAGCTTGGGCCCCCCGGGGAACACCATATATTTT. The variable domain in full, completed from reference TRBV5-1 and TRBJ1-3, reads KAGVTQTPRYLIKTRGQQVTLSCSPISGHRSVSWYQQTPGQGLQFLFEYFSETQRNKGNFPGRFSGRQFSNSRSEMNVSTLELGDSALYLCASSLGPPGNTIYFGEGSWLTVV.

This chain joins TRBV5-1 and TRBJ1-5, with D maybe TRBD1 (5 bases). The CDR3 totals 14 residues. V lost 0 bases and J lost 8, with 12 bases in between. Germline values: CDR1 SGHRS, CDR2 YFSETQ. In DNA, the CDR3 is TGCGCCAGCAGCTTGGGGGGGGTTACGGAGCCCCAGCATTTT. Its translation is CASSLGGVTEPQHF.

This clone was observed a single time. The chain carries TRBV9 and TRBJ2-5, with 7 bases lining up with TRBD2. The germline gives CDR1 SGDLS, CDR2 YYNGEE. V trimming: 0 bases; J trimming: 7 bases; junction bases outside the gene matches: 9. CDR3 length: 15 amino acids. CDR3 sequence reads: CASSVGADTGGTQYF. CDR3 DNA: TGTGCCAGCAGCGTAGGAGCGGATACGGGGGGGACCCAGTACTTC. Supplemented by reference TRBV9 and TRBJ2-5, the full variable domain reads DSGVTQTPKHLITATGQRVTLRCSPRSGDLSVYWYQQSLDQGLQFLIQYYNGEERAKGNILERFSAQQFPDLHSELNLSSLELGDSALYFCASSVGADTGGTQYFGPGTRLLVL.